The sample holds a few counts of the clone carrying this T cell receptor (beta chain). The use of a sample-barcoded 5' primer and a J-beta primer mix characterized a second PCR of roughly 6 to 11 cycles. TCRdb ran MiXCR on the 5' RACE reads and lists one entry per CDR3 protein. The repertoire holds about 940,000 distinct CDR3 sequences, around 49% seen once, with about an eighth in the top ten. The sample comes from a study of blood T cells in healthy people across ages. Donors gave roughly 9.1 milliliters of peripheral blood apiece. The CDR3 is made up of 14 amino acids. CDR1 is DFQATT, CDR2 SNEGSKA, per germline (reference sequence). Germline trimming cut 6 bases from V and 7 bases from J; bases unmatched to any gene: 8.

This TCR was recovered from a man under 40 in good health. Sample: blood. The chain employs TRBV20-1 and TRBJ2-7; 14 bases map to TRBD2. The CDR3 DNA reads as TGCAGTGCCCGGACTAGCGGGGGGCCCAAAGAGCAGTACTTC. Translation: CSARTSGGPKEQYF.